These 7 T cell receptor beta chains were all obtained from the same sample, sequenced in a study of shared clonotypes between healthy human individuals (TCRdb year 2020). Library construction relied on the immunoSEQ multiplex PCR assay. TCRdb retrieved this table from immuneACCESS and kept in-frame rearrangements only. Not all clones are present; in checked studies, unresolved V genes account for under half, and no reason is known for the remainder. For this sample the table gives 1.6 million or so clones, of which approximately 97% were detected only once. The ten biggest clones cover roughly 1.2% of the sample. The sequencing sample was made of naive CD4+ T cells sorted from blood. The cell subset or site label, as the study defines it: CD45RA+ positively selected. The receptors derive from a young man in good health.

This chain connects TRBV7-3 to TRBJ2-1; the match to TRBD2 covers 11 bases. V lost 4 bases to trimming and J lost 6 bases; unmatched junction nucleotides: 8. Germline V gene data show CDR1 as SGHTA and CDR2 as FQGTGA. This CDR3 is 16 amino acids long. The CDR3 DNA is TGTGCCAGCAGCTCACCGGGACTAGCGGCTTCCAATGAGCAGTTCTTC. Residues: CASSSPGLAASNEQFF.

The CDR3 DNA follows: TGCAGCGTTCAGACTAGCGGGACAGGCGAGCAGTACTTC. Translation: CSVQTSGTGEQYF. This rearrangement joins TRBV29-1 to TRBJ2-7; 11 nucleotides align to TRBD2. The CDR3 extends over 13 amino acids. Unmatched junction bases numbered 6, after V lost 5 bases and J lost 6 bases. CDR1 is SQVTM and CDR2 is ANQGSEA in the germline V gene.

The chain is built from TRBV10-1 and TRBJ2-7; the match to TRBD2 covers 7 bases. V was clipped by 0 bases and J by 0 bases; unmatched bases: 2. CDR3 length: 15 amino acids. Germline loops: CDR1 WNHNN, CDR2 SYGVQD (reference sequence). In DNA form, the CDR3 reads TGCGCCAGCAGTGAGTCGTTAGCGGGCTCCTACGAGCAGTACTTC. Encoded protein: CASSESLAGSYEQYF.

The chain employs TRBV7-2 and TRBJ2-5; D may be TRBD1 (5 bases). Germline V gene lookup returns CDR1 SGHTA and CDR2 FQGNSA. CDR3 size: 14 residues. Between the trimmed V and J ends, which lost 1 base and 7 bases, there was a span of 13 bases. The CDR3 bases are TGTGCCAGCAGCTTAGACGTCGCCCAGGGGACCCAGTACTTC. It encodes CASSLDVAQGTQYF. Supplemented by reference TRBV7-2 and TRBJ2-5, the full variable domain reads GAGVSQSPSNKVTEKGKDVELRCDPISGHTALYWYRQSLGQGLEFLIYFQGNSAPDKSGLPSDRFSAERTGGSVSTLTIQRTQQEDSAVYLCASSLDVAQGTQYFGPGTRLLVL.

This chain uses TRBV7-8 with TRBJ2-1; the D is unclear. Germline assignment: CDR1 SGHVS and CDR2 FQNEAQ. The CDR3 spans 17 residues. Trimming pared 1 base from V and 0 bases from J, leaving 13 bases between. The CDR3 here is CASSLGPTWTSYNEQFF. CDR3 bases: TGTGCCAGCAGCTTAGGTCCAACGTGGACCTCCTACAATGAGCAGTTCTTC.

The CDR3: CASSPSSHGAYEQYF. The CDR3 DNA reads as TGTGCCAGCTCACCAAGTAGCCACGGGGCCTACGAGCAGTACTTC. The chain links TRBV18 to TRBJ2-7, with a possible D match to TRBD2 (5 bases). Germline assignment: CDR1 KGHSH and CDR2 LQKENI. The V end was cut by 2 bases, the J end by 2 bases, with 13 bases between. The CDR3 spans 15 residues.

The rearrangement links TRBV28 to TRBJ2-1, with D perhaps given as TRBD1 or TRBD2 (6 bases each). This CDR3 contains 15 residues. Trimming cost V 3 bases and J 8 bases, with 17 bases left between them. CDR1 MDHEN and CDR2 SYDVKM come from the germline V gene. The CDR3 DNA sequence: TGTGCCAGCAGTTTCGGGGTCACTAGGGGGGATGAGCAGTTCTTC. This codes for CASSFGVTRGDEQFF. Using reference TRBV28 and TRBJ2-1 for the parts outside the CDR3, the full variable domain is DVKVTQSSRYLVKRTGEKVFLECVQDMDHENMFWYRQDPGLGLRLIYFSYDVKMKEKGDIPEGYSVSREKKERFSLILESASTNQTSMYLCASSFGVTRGDEQFFGPGTRLTVL.